This entry describes one T cell receptor beta chain. This CDR3 contains 13 residues. CDR1 and CDR2 from the germline V gene are SGHRS and YFSETQ. The data were taken from a study of cytomegalovirus exposure and HLA in healthy donors. PCR primers comprised 60 Vbeta and 13 Jbeta primers. TCRdb keeps only in-frame clones here, not all; method: immunoSEQ multiplex PCR. The data show over 150,000 clones, roughly 80% seen once. J is TRBJ2-5 and V is TRBV5-1; perhaps TRBD2 as D (5 bases). The J call is in doubt because the DNA end fits TRBJ2-7 better. Sequenced sample: PBMCs. The TCR comes from a man aged 45-65 years in good health and CMV-seronegative. In DNA, the CDR3 is TGCGCCAGCAGCTCCCCGGGATCCTACGAGCAGTACTTC. Protein product: CASSSPGSYEQYF.